This TCR beta chain was identified during a study of cytomegalovirus exposure and HLA in healthy donors. The study drew the donors from its approximately 120-subject validation cohort, separate from the approximately 700-subject first cohort. Worth noting for this clone: The target antigen is unknown.

Produced via immunoSEQ multiplex PCR; TCRdb's table is partial and in-frame only. The profile covers approximately 150,000 clones, with 87% appearing a single time and about 4.9% taken by the ten largest. Findings and limits, study-wide: The tendency of first-cohort TCR clusters to co-occur in the 120 or so validation repertoires was the finding of a later analysis. It was reportedly the case that the classifier diagnosed cytomegalovirus status with high specificity and sensitivity.

Germline V lookup: CDR1 SGHAT, CDR2 FQNNGV. The CDR3 is 16 residues long. Losses at the gene ends were 3 bases for V and 4 bases for J; bases not matched to a gene: 6. The receptor comes from a man aged 18 to 29 in good health and CMV-seropositive. The rearrangement joins TRBV11-2 to TRBJ2-1, with TRBD2 matching 10 bases. The sequencing sample was made of PBMCs. This CDR3 reads CASSFGLADPYNEQFF. CDR3 nucleotides: TGTGCCAGCAGCTTTGGACTAGCGGATCCTTACAATGAGCAGTTCTTC. The full variable domain, rest sourced from reference TRBV11-2 and TRBJ2-1, is EAGVAQSPRYKIIEKRQSVAFWCNPISGHATLYWYQQILGQGPKLLIQFQNNGVVDDSQLPKDRFSAERLKGVDSTLKIQPAKLEDSAVYLCASSFGLADPYNEQFFGPGTRLTVL.